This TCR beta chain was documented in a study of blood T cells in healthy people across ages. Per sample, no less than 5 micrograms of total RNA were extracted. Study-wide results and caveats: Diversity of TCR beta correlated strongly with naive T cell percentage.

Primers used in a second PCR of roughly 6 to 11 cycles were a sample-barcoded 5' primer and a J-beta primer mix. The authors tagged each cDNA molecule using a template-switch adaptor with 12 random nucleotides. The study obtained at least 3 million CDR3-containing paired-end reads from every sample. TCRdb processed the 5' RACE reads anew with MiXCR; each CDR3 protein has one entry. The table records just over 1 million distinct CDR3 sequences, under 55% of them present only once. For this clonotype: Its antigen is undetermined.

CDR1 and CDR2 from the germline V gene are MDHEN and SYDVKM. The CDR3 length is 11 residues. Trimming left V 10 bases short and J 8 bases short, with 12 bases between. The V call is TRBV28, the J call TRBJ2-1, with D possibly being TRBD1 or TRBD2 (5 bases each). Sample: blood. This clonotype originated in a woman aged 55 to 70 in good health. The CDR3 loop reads CATKLGDEQFF. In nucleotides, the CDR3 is TGTGCCACTAAACTAGGGGATGAGCAGTTCTTC. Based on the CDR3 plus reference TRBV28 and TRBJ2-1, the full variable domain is DVKVTQSSRYLVKRTGEKVFLECVQDMDHENMFWYRQDPGLGLRLIYFSYDVKMKEKGDIPEGYSVSREKKERFSLILESASTNQTSMYLCATKLGDEQFFGPGTRLTVL.